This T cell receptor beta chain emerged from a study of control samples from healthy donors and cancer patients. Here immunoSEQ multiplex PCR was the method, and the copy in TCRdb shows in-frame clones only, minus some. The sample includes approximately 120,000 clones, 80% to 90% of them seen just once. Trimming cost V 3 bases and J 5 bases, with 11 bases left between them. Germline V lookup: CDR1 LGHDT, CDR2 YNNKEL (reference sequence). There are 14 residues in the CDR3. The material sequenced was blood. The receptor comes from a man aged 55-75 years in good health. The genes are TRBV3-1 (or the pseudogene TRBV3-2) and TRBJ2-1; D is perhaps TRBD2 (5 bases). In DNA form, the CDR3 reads TGTGCCAGCAGCCACAGGACTGTGAACAATGAGCAGTTCTTC. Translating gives CASSHRTVNNEQFF.